A selection of T cell receptor beta chains follows, all from one sample in a study of blood T cell repertoires in COVID-19. Sequenced by immunoSEQ multiplex PCR; TCRdb stores in-frame clones only, minus some. The sample comprises 200,000 to 250,000 clones, under 95% of which are singletons, and around 1.2% rests with the top ten. Sequenced: peripheral blood. The origin of the receptors is a man younger than 40 with acute or convalescent COVID-19. Both conserved end residues are part of each CDR3. D genes are given only for firm matches. Clone sizes are given selectively: once, few, many, or a class where the clone is expanded.

len: 14; d_gene: NA; v_gene: TRBV5-1; abundance: NA; j_gene: TRBJ1-1; CDR3nt: TGCGCCAGCACCGGAGCACAGGGAAAACCTGAAGCTTTCTTT; CDR3aa: CASTGAQGKPEAFF
len: 14; d_gene: NA; v_gene: TRBV7-8; abundance: once; j_gene: TRBJ1-5; CDR3nt: TGTGCCAGCAGCCCGAGCAGGGGATTTGAGCCCCAGCATTTT; CDR3aa: CASSPSRGFEPQHF
len: 16; d_gene: TRBD2; v_gene: TRBV4-2; abundance: NA; j_gene: TRBJ2-3; CDR3nt: TGTGCCAGCAGCCAAGATTCGGCTAGCGGATTATATACGCAGTATTTT; CDR3aa: CASSQDSASGLYTQYF
len: 19; d_gene: NA; v_gene: TRBV20-1; abundance: NA; j_gene: TRBJ1-5; CDR3nt: TGCAGTGCTAGTAGGCTCGGGAACAGATTCTCCGGGAGCAATCAGCCCCAGCATTTT; CDR3aa: CSASRLGNRFSGSNQPQHF
len: 17; d_gene: TRBD2; v_gene: TRBV28; abundance: NA; j_gene: TRBJ2-1; CDR3nt: TGTGCCAGCAGGCCGACTAGCGGGAGTCGTTCCTACAATGAGCAGTTCTTC; CDR3aa: CASRPTSGSRSYNEQFF
len: 14; d_gene: NA; v_gene: TRBV5-6; abundance: NA; j_gene: TRBJ2-2; CDR3nt: TGTGCCAGCAGCTTGGCCCAGGTCTCCGGGGAGCTGTTTTTT; CDR3aa: CASSLAQVSGELFF
len: 13; d_gene: NA; v_gene: TRBV7-3; abundance: NA; j_gene: TRBJ1-1; CDR3nt: TGTGCCAGCAGTGAACAGTATTACACTGAAGCTTTCTTT; CDR3aa: CASSEQYYTEAFF
len: 13; d_gene: NA; v_gene: TRBV5-1; abundance: NA; j_gene: TRBJ1-3; CDR3nt: TGCGCCAGCAGCTTGGACAGGGGAAACACCATATATTTT; CDR3aa: CASSLDRGNTIYF
len: 14; d_gene: TRBD1; v_gene: TRBV2; abundance: NA; j_gene: TRBJ1-1; CDR3nt: TGTGCCAGCAGTGATGCCGGGACAGGGACTGAAGCTTTCTTT; CDR3aa: CASSDAGTGTEAFF
len: 13; d_gene: NA; v_gene: TRBV2; abundance: few; j_gene: TRBJ2-2; CDR3nt: TGTGCCAGCAGGATCAGGGAAACCGGGGAGCTGTTTTTT; CDR3aa: CASRIRETGELFF
len: 15; d_gene: TRBD1; v_gene: TRBV7-9; abundance: NA; j_gene: TRBJ2-7; CDR3nt: TGTGCCAGCAGCTTGACAGGGAACCGGCCCTACGAGCAGTACTTC; CDR3aa: CASSLTGNRPYEQYF
len: 13; d_gene: NA; v_gene: TRBV27; abundance: NA; j_gene: TRBJ2-7; CDR3nt: TGTGCCAGTTCTATAAGCGTTACCTACGAGCAGTACTTC; CDR3aa: CASSISVTYEQYF
len: 14; d_gene: NA; v_gene: TRBV28; abundance: NA; j_gene: TRBJ1-5; CDR3nt: TGTGCCAGCACCACTCCGGGTCCGGATCAGCCCCAGCATTTT; CDR3aa: CASTTPGPDQPQHF
len: 15; d_gene: NA; v_gene: TRBV6-5; abundance: NA; j_gene: TRBJ2-5; CDR3nt: TGTGCCAGCACCCGAGCCACAGACCCCCGGGAGACCCAGTACTTC; CDR3aa: CASTRATDPRETQYF
len: 16; d_gene: TRBD2; v_gene: TRBV5-1; abundance: NA; j_gene: TRBJ2-1; CDR3nt: TGCGCCAGCAGCTTGGTTGTTAGCGGGAGGGGGAATGAGCAGTTCTTC; CDR3aa: CASSLVVSGRGNEQFF
len: 13; d_gene: NA; v_gene: TRBV3-1/TRBV3-2; abundance: NA; j_gene: TRBJ2-7; CDR3nt: TGTGCCAGCAGCCAAGGAGAGACAGGAGCGCAGTACTTC; CDR3aa: CASSQGETGAQYF
len: 18; d_gene: NA; v_gene: TRBV4-1; abundance: NA; j_gene: TRBJ1-4; CDR3nt: TGCGCCAGCAGCCAAGATACAGCACGGATCACAACTAATGAAAAACTGTTTTTT; CDR3aa: CASSQDTARITTNEKLFF
len: 18; d_gene: TRBD2; v_gene: TRBV28; abundance: NA; j_gene: TRBJ2-1; CDR3nt: TGTGCCAGCAGCCCCGGAGCGGGGGGGTTCTCGGCCTACAATGAGCAGTTCTTC; CDR3aa: CASSPGAGGFSAYNEQFF
len: 13; d_gene: TRBD2; v_gene: TRBV5-1; abundance: NA; j_gene: TRBJ2-7; CDR3nt: TGCGCCAGCAGCCTCAGCGGGAGGGGGGAGCAGTACTTC; CDR3aa: CASSLSGRGEQYF
len: 15; d_gene: TRBD2; v_gene: TRBV27; abundance: NA; j_gene: TRBJ2-1; CDR3nt: TGTGCCAGCACCCCGAGAAGCGGGAGTATTAATGAGCAGTTCTTC; CDR3aa: CASTPRSGSINEQFF
len: 15; d_gene: TRBD2; v_gene: TRBV9; abundance: once; j_gene: TRBJ2-5; CDR3nt: TGTGCCAGCAGCGTAAATAGCGGGGGCCGGGAGACCCAGTACTTC; CDR3aa: CASSVNSGGRETQYF
len: 15; d_gene: TRBD1; v_gene: TRBV24-1; abundance: NA; j_gene: TRBJ2-5; CDR3nt: TGTGCCACCAGCATAGGGGGCACGGGACGAGAGACCCAGTACTTC; CDR3aa: CATSIGGTGRETQYF
len: 16; d_gene: TRBD2; v_gene: TRBV5-1; abundance: NA; j_gene: TRBJ2-1; CDR3nt: TGCGCCAGCAGATCCGCGACTAGCGGGAGGGCCATTGAGCAGTTCTTC; CDR3aa: CASRSATSGRAIEQFF
len: 14; d_gene: TRBD2; v_gene: TRBV30; abundance: NA; j_gene: TRBJ2-3; CDR3nt: TGTGCCTGGAGTTTTGGCGGGAGGACAGATACGCAGTATTTT; CDR3aa: CAWSFGGRTDTQYF
len: 12; d_gene: NA; v_gene: TRBV9; abundance: NA; j_gene: TRBJ1-2; CDR3nt: TGTGCCAGCCAAGGACAGTCCTATGGCTACACCTTC; CDR3aa: CASQGQSYGYTF
len: 15; d_gene: TRBD1; v_gene: TRBV7-8; abundance: NA; j_gene: TRBJ2-7; CDR3nt: TGTGCCAGCAGCTCAGCGCGGACAGGGGTTGGCGAGCAGTACTTC; CDR3aa: CASSSARTGVGEQYF
len: 14; d_gene: NA; v_gene: TRBV7-8; abundance: NA; j_gene: TRBJ2-5; CDR3nt: TGTGCCAGCAGCCCCCCAGTCAGGGTGGGGACCCAGTACTTC; CDR3aa: CASSPPVRVGTQYF
len: 14; d_gene: NA; v_gene: TRBV28; abundance: NA; j_gene: TRBJ2-5; CDR3nt: TGTGCCACAAAATCTTGGGGGCAGGGGGAGACCCAGTACTTC; CDR3aa: CATKSWGQGETQYF
len: 12; d_gene: NA; v_gene: TRBV27; abundance: NA; j_gene: TRBJ1-1; CDR3nt: TGTGCCAGCAGACAGGTTAACACTGAAGCTTTCTTT; CDR3aa: CASRQVNTEAFF
len: 15; d_gene: NA; v_gene: TRBV28; abundance: NA; j_gene: TRBJ2-1; CDR3nt: TGTGCCAGCAGAGCCTTGGGACTCCACTACAATGAGCAGTTCTTC; CDR3aa: CASRALGLHYNEQFF
len: 12; d_gene: TRBD2; v_gene: TRBV12-3/TRBV12-4; abundance: NA; j_gene: TRBJ2-1; CDR3nt: TGTGCCAGCAGTCTCCCTAGCGGTGAGCAGTTCTTC; CDR3aa: CASSLPSGEQFF
len: 14; d_gene: NA; v_gene: TRBV9; abundance: NA; j_gene: TRBJ2-3; CDR3nt: TGTGCCAGCAGCGCGCCGGGACTTACAGATACGCAGTATTTT; CDR3aa: CASSAPGLTDTQYF
len: 17; d_gene: TRBD1; v_gene: TRBV19; abundance: NA; j_gene: TRBJ1-5; CDR3nt: TGTGCCAGTAACAGGGGGTCTCTACGGGGGAGCAATCAGCCCCAGCATTTT; CDR3aa: CASNRGSLRGSNQPQHF
len: 18; d_gene: TRBD2; v_gene: TRBV4-2; abundance: NA; j_gene: TRBJ2-3; CDR3nt: TGTGCCAGCAGCCAAGGGACTAGCGGGAGGTGGGTCACAGATACGCAGTATTTT; CDR3aa: CASSQGTSGRWVTDTQYF
len: 13; d_gene: NA; v_gene: TRBV5-1; abundance: once; j_gene: TRBJ2-3; CDR3nt: TGCGCCAGCTCCGCCAGGGTCACAGATACGCAGTATTTT; CDR3aa: CASSARVTDTQYF
len: 15; d_gene: TRBD1; v_gene: TRBV5-1; abundance: NA; j_gene: TRBJ2-7; CDR3nt: TGCGCCAGCAGGGTACGGACAGGAGATTCCTACGAGCAGTACTTC; CDR3aa: CASRVRTGDSYEQYF
len: 12; d_gene: NA; v_gene: TRBV11-1; abundance: NA; j_gene: TRBJ2-5; CDR3nt: TGTGCCAGCAGAGAGAAATATATGGCCCAGTACTTC; CDR3aa: CASREKYMAQYF
len: 14; d_gene: TRBD1; v_gene: TRBV3-1/TRBV3-2; abundance: NA; j_gene: TRBJ2-7; CDR3nt: TGTGCCAGCAGTCTAAGACAGGGGGCTTACGAGCAGTACTTC; CDR3aa: CASSLRQGAYEQYF
len: 11; d_gene: NA; v_gene: TRBV27; abundance: NA; j_gene: TRBJ1-5; CDR3nt: TGTGCCAGGAGGGCGACTCAGCCCCAGCATTTT; CDR3aa: CARRATQPQHF
len: 16; d_gene: TRBD2; v_gene: TRBV2; abundance: NA; j_gene: TRBJ2-1; CDR3nt: TGTGCCAGCCGCCGGACTAGCGGGAGCTCCTACAATGAGCAGTTCTTC; CDR3aa: CASRRTSGSSYNEQFF
len: 15; d_gene: TRBD2; v_gene: TRBV5-4; abundance: once; j_gene: TRBJ2-1; CDR3nt: TGTGCCAGCAGCATAGGGACTAGCGGGGTACGGGAGCAGTTCTTC; CDR3aa: CASSIGTSGVREQFF
len: 17; d_gene: TRBD1; v_gene: TRBV27; abundance: NA; j_gene: TRBJ1-5; CDR3nt: TGTGCCAGCAGTTTACAATACAGGGGGCTTGGCAATCAGCCCCAGCATTTT; CDR3aa: CASSLQYRGLGNQPQHF
len: 15; d_gene: NA; v_gene: TRBV5-1; abundance: NA; j_gene: TRBJ2-2; CDR3nt: TGCGCCAGCAGCTTACTAACCCTCCACACCGGGGAGCTGTTTTTT; CDR3aa: CASSLLTLHTGELFF
len: 13; d_gene: NA; v_gene: TRBV6-5; abundance: NA; j_gene: TRBJ2-2; CDR3nt: TGTGCCAGCAGTACTACAGCGGCCGGGGAGCTGTTTTTT; CDR3aa: CASSTTAAGELFF
len: 14; d_gene: TRBD1; v_gene: TRBV2; abundance: NA; j_gene: TRBJ1-5; CDR3nt: TGTGCCAGCAGTTCCCCAGGGGGAAATCAGCCCCAGCATTTT; CDR3aa: CASSSPGGNQPQHF
len: 15; d_gene: TRBD2; v_gene: TRBV7-3; abundance: NA; j_gene: TRBJ2-3; CDR3nt: TGTGCCAGCAGCTTAGGCGGGGGGGCCGGAGATACGCAGTATTTT; CDR3aa: CASSLGGGAGDTQYF
len: 14; d_gene: NA; v_gene: TRBV14; abundance: NA; j_gene: TRBJ1-2; CDR3nt: TGTGCCAGCAGCCTCCGCGGGGGCGCGTTTGGCTACACCTTC; CDR3aa: CASSLRGGAFGYTF
len: 17; d_gene: NA; v_gene: TRBV11-2; abundance: once; j_gene: TRBJ2-7; CDR3nt: TGTGCCAGCAGCTCGAAACCTAGACAGTTAAGCTCCTACGAGCAGTACTTC; CDR3aa: CASSSKPRQLSSYEQYF
len: 17; d_gene: NA; v_gene: TRBV5-8; abundance: few; j_gene: TRBJ2-1; CDR3nt: TGTGCCAGCAGGACCTTCTGGGGGCAGGGGTCCTACAATGAGCAGTTCTTC; CDR3aa: CASRTFWGQGSYNEQFF
len: 15; d_gene: NA; v_gene: TRBV9; abundance: NA; j_gene: TRBJ2-1; CDR3nt: TGTGCCAGCAGCCTCGGACCGGCCGAGGGAGGTGAGCAGTTCTTC; CDR3aa: CASSLGPAEGGEQFF